A selection of T cell receptor beta chains follows, all from one sample in a study of CD8 T cells in ankylosing spondylitis. MiXCR was run by TCRdb on the 5' RACE reads, yielding one entry per CDR3 protein. Here the sample spans more than 300,000 distinct CDR3 sequences, around a tenth being singletons. The sample comprised blood, either unsorted or a sorted T cell fraction (not recorded which). Source of these receptors: a female donor with ankylosing spondylitis or in good health (not recorded which). CDR3s include the opening cysteine and the closing phenylalanine or tryptophan. A D gene is named only where the DNA matches it firmly. Clone size appears in some rows only: once, few, many, or a class for an expanded clone.

d_gene: -; abundance: few; j_gene: TRBJ2-6; len: 16; v_gene: TRBV20-1; CDR3nt: TGCAGTGCTACCGCCGGGGTACCCTCTGGGGCCAACGTCCTGACTTTC; CDR3aa: CSATAGVPSGANVLTF
d_gene: TRBD2; abundance: many; j_gene: TRBJ2-1; len: 14; v_gene: TRBV12-3/TRBV12-4; CDR3nt: TGTGCCAGCTCCTCGGGGGGGCCCAACAATGAGCAGTTCTTC; CDR3aa: CASSSGGPNNEQFF
d_gene: -; abundance: few; j_gene: TRBJ1-4; len: 17; v_gene: TRBV5-1; CDR3nt: TGCGCCAGCAGCCCCGGGGCCGCAGATTCAGCGAATGAAAAACTGTTTTTT; CDR3aa: CASSPGAADSANEKLFF
d_gene: TRBD1; abundance: -; j_gene: TRBJ2-6; len: 17; v_gene: TRBV5-1; CDR3nt: TGCGCCAGCAGCTTGGCAGGGGGAATCTCTGGGGCCAACGTCCTGACTTTC; CDR3aa: CASSLAGGISGANVLTF
d_gene: -; abundance: many; j_gene: TRBJ2-7; len: 11; v_gene: TRBV14; CDR3nt: TGTGCCAGCAGCCTCATCGGCGAGCAGTACTTC; CDR3aa: CASSLIGEQYF
d_gene: -; abundance: few; j_gene: TRBJ1-1; len: 13; v_gene: TRBV7-9; CDR3nt: TGTGCCAGCAACAAGGGCGGGACGACTGAAGCTTTCTTT; CDR3aa: CASNKGGTTEAFF
d_gene: -; abundance: few; j_gene: TRBJ2-3; len: 13; v_gene: TRBV7-9; CDR3nt: TGTGCCAGCAGCCCCCTAGGGGCAGATACGCAGTATTTT; CDR3aa: CASSPLGADTQYF
d_gene: TRBD2; abundance: many; j_gene: TRBJ2-7; len: 15; v_gene: TRBV3-1; CDR3nt: TGTGCCAGCAGCCATCCTAGCGGCCCATTCAACGAGCAGTACTTC; CDR3aa: CASSHPSGPFNEQYF
d_gene: -; abundance: many; j_gene: TRBJ1-2; len: 13; v_gene: TRBV7-2; CDR3nt: TGTGCCAGCAGCGAACAGGTTAACTATGGCTACACCTTC; CDR3aa: CASSEQVNYGYTF
d_gene: TRBD1; abundance: few; j_gene: TRBJ2-7; len: 16; v_gene: TRBV11-2; CDR3nt: TGTGCCAGCAGCTTATCCCCCGAGGGGACAGCCTACGAGCAGTACTTC; CDR3aa: CASSLSPEGTAYEQYF
d_gene: -; abundance: many; j_gene: TRBJ2-1; len: 16; v_gene: TRBV29-1; CDR3nt: TGCAGCGTGGATCGCGACTGGCCCAACTCCTACAATGAGCAGTTCTTC; CDR3aa: CSVDRDWPNSYNEQFF
d_gene: TRBD2; abundance: many; j_gene: TRBJ2-1; len: 14; v_gene: TRBV5-1; CDR3nt: TGCGCCAGCAGCTTCGGGACTAGCGGGAATGAGCAGTTCTTC; CDR3aa: CASSFGTSGNEQFF
d_gene: -; abundance: many; j_gene: TRBJ1-5; len: 15; v_gene: TRBV6-2/TRBV6-3; CDR3nt: TGTGCCAGCAGTTACTCATTGGGGCTCAATCAGCCCCAGCATTTT; CDR3aa: CASSYSLGLNQPQHF
d_gene: TRBD2; abundance: many; j_gene: TRBJ2-5; len: 15; v_gene: TRBV11-2; CDR3nt: TGTGCCAGCAGCCGTAGCGGGGGGGGCCCTGAGACCCAGTACTTC; CDR3aa: CASSRSGGGPETQYF
d_gene: TRBD2; abundance: -; j_gene: TRBJ2-1; len: 16; v_gene: TRBV12-3/TRBV12-4; CDR3nt: TGTGCCAGCAGTTTCTTCCAGCGGGAGGGCCGGGGTGAGCAGTTCTTC; CDR3aa: CASSFFQREGRGEQFF
d_gene: TRBD1; abundance: few; j_gene: TRBJ1-3; len: 17; v_gene: TRBV5-1; CDR3nt: TGCGCCAGCGGGAGACAGGGGCCACTCAGCTCTGGAAACACCATATATTTT; CDR3aa: CASGRQGPLSSGNTIYF
d_gene: -; abundance: many; j_gene: TRBJ2-3; len: 14; v_gene: TRBV12-3/TRBV12-4; CDR3nt: TGTGCCAGCAGGTCGGGGCATAGCACAGATACGCAGTATTTT; CDR3aa: CASRSGHSTDTQYF
d_gene: TRBD1; abundance: many; j_gene: TRBJ2-5; len: 15; v_gene: TRBV7-8; CDR3nt: TGTGCCAGCAGCTTAAAGTTACAGGGGAAGGAGACCCAGTACTTC; CDR3aa: CASSLKLQGKETQYF
d_gene: TRBD1; abundance: many; j_gene: TRBJ1-1; len: 14; v_gene: TRBV29-1; CDR3nt: TGCAGCGTTGACAGGAACAGGGGGAACACTGAAGCTTTCTTT; CDR3aa: CSVDRNRGNTEAFF
d_gene: -; abundance: many; j_gene: TRBJ1-5; len: 13; v_gene: TRBV7-2; CDR3nt: TGTGCCAGCAGCTTAACCCTGGGGGGACTCGTGGATTTT; CDR3aa: CASSLTLGGLVDF
d_gene: -; abundance: many; j_gene: TRBJ2-7; len: 12; v_gene: TRBV20-1; CDR3nt: TGCAGTGCTAGCAGCCGGTCCTACGAGCAGTACTTC; CDR3aa: CSASSRSYEQYF
d_gene: TRBD2; abundance: once; j_gene: TRBJ2-6; len: 17; v_gene: TRBV20-1; CDR3nt: TGCAGTGCTAGAAGTCTAGCGGGGTCCTCTGGGACCAACGTCCTGACTTTC; CDR3aa: CSARSLAGSSGTNVLTF
d_gene: -; abundance: many; j_gene: TRBJ2-5; len: 11; v_gene: TRBV10-2; CDR3nt: TGCGCCAGCAAGACTTCAGGGACCCAGTACTTC; CDR3aa: CASKTSGTQYF
d_gene: -; abundance: many; j_gene: TRBJ2-5; len: 11; v_gene: TRBV6-2/TRBV6-3; CDR3nt: TGTGCCAGCAGTCTCCAACGGGCCCAGTACTTC; CDR3aa: CASSLQRAQYF
d_gene: -; abundance: -; j_gene: TRBJ2-1; len: 13; v_gene: TRBV10-1; CDR3nt: TGCGCCAGCAGTGACAGGGTAGGGGGTGAGCAGTTCTTC; CDR3aa: CASSDRVGGEQFF
d_gene: TRBD1; abundance: few; j_gene: TRBJ2-1; len: 15; v_gene: TRBV5-6; CDR3nt: TGTGCCAGCAGCCTAGACAGGGGGCTCTACAATGAGCAGTTCTTC; CDR3aa: CASSLDRGLYNEQFF
d_gene: -; abundance: many; j_gene: TRBJ1-1; len: 13; v_gene: TRBV6-5; CDR3nt: TGTGCCAGCAGTTACGGTCGGAACACTGAAGCTTTCTTT; CDR3aa: CASSYGRNTEAFF
d_gene: TRBD1; abundance: many; j_gene: TRBJ1-2; len: 16; v_gene: TRBV10-3; CDR3nt: TGTGCCATCAGCGATACCGGGACAGGGGGCATCTATGGCTACACCTTC; CDR3aa: CAISDTGTGGIYGYTF
d_gene: -; abundance: many; j_gene: TRBJ2-1; len: 15; v_gene: TRBV7-8; CDR3nt: TGTGCCAGCAGCTTATCATCCGGGACATACAATGAGCAGTTCTTC; CDR3aa: CASSLSSGTYNEQFF
d_gene: -; abundance: -; j_gene: TRBJ1-2; len: 15; v_gene: TRBV20-1; CDR3nt: TGCAGTGCTAGAGATAAGACACTTACTAACTATGGCTACACCTTC; CDR3aa: CSARDKTLTNYGYTF
d_gene: TRBD1; abundance: many; j_gene: TRBJ1-2; len: 14; v_gene: TRBV20-1; CDR3nt: TGCAGTGCTAGCCCCGACAGGGGATTCTATGGCTACACCTTC; CDR3aa: CSASPDRGFYGYTF
d_gene: TRBD2; abundance: many; j_gene: TRBJ2-3; len: 16; v_gene: TRBV5-1; CDR3nt: TGCGCCAGCAGCCCGGATAGCGGGGGTAGTACAGATACGCAGTATTTT; CDR3aa: CASSPDSGGSTDTQYF
d_gene: -; abundance: many; j_gene: TRBJ2-6; len: 15; v_gene: TRBV5-1; CDR3nt: TGCGCCAGCGGGACACTAATCTCTGGGGCCAACGTCCTGACTTTC; CDR3aa: CASGTLISGANVLTF
d_gene: -; abundance: -; j_gene: TRBJ1-5; len: 14; v_gene: TRBV12-3/TRBV12-4; CDR3nt: TGTGCCAGCAGCAATCGGGGGGCCAATCAGCCCCAGCATTTT; CDR3aa: CASSNRGANQPQHF
d_gene: -; abundance: many; j_gene: TRBJ2-3; len: 12; v_gene: TRBV14; CDR3nt: TGTGCCAGCTCCCCACTAGGGGCTACGCAGTATTTT; CDR3aa: CASSPLGATQYF
d_gene: -; abundance: many; j_gene: TRBJ2-7; len: 11; v_gene: TRBV20-1; CDR3nt: TGCAGTGCTAGAGACAGCTACGAGCAGTACTTC; CDR3aa: CSARDSYEQYF
d_gene: -; abundance: -; j_gene: TRBJ1-5; len: 15; v_gene: TRBV2; CDR3nt: TGTGCCAGCAGAGAGATCCTACCAACCAATCAGCCCCAGCATTTT; CDR3aa: CASREILPTNQPQHF
d_gene: TRBD2; abundance: many; j_gene: TRBJ2-2; len: 20; v_gene: TRBV7-8; CDR3nt: TGTGCCAGCAGCTCGGGACTAGCGGGATTAAGGACTAGGAACACCGGGGAGCTGTTTTTT; CDR3aa: CASSSGLAGLRTRNTGELFF
d_gene: -; abundance: many; j_gene: TRBJ1-3; len: 11; v_gene: TRBV7-9; CDR3nt: TGTGCCAGCAGCTTAGTTGGCAGGGAAGATTTT; CDR3aa: CASSLVGREDF
d_gene: -; abundance: few; j_gene: TRBJ1-4; len: 15; v_gene: TRBV7-2; CDR3nt: TGTGCCAGCAGCCCAGAGACCTACAGGGTTGAAAAACTGTTTTTT; CDR3aa: CASSPETYRVEKLFF
d_gene: TRBD2; abundance: -; j_gene: TRBJ2-1; len: 20; v_gene: TRBV11-1; CDR3nt: TGTGCCAGCAGTCTCGCGACGGGACTAGCGGGGGTTGGCCCCTACAATGAGCAGTTCTTC; CDR3aa: CASSLATGLAGVGPYNEQFF
d_gene: TRBD2; abundance: -; j_gene: TRBJ2-1; len: 16; v_gene: TRBV11-2; CDR3nt: TGTGCCAGCAGGTCCTCGGCGGGGGGACGATACAATGAGCAGTTCTTC; CDR3aa: CASRSSAGGRYNEQFF